This is a list of T cell receptor beta chains from one sample in a study of response to subunit inactivated influenza vaccine. TCRdb recomputed calls from the RT-PCR reads with MiXCR, one row per CDR3 protein. The sample carries about 570,000 distinct CDR3 sequences, about 11% recorded once. The sample also formed part of further work on T cells expressing NK-cell markers.

Sequences were derived from PBMCs from blood, sampled on the day of vaccination. All receptors come from a man aged 50 to 60 who received an inactivated influenza vaccine. CDR3s include the opening cysteine and the closing phenylalanine or tryptophan. D genes are given only for firm matches. Part of the rows lack a size; the others show once, few, many or a class for expanded clones.

j_call v_call clone_size cdr3_length d_call cdr3_aa cdr3_nt
TRBJ2-7 TRBV5-1 - 16 TRBD1 CASSLTLDRATYEQYF TGCGCCAGCAGCTTGACTTTGGACAGGGCCACCTACGAGCAGTACTTC
TRBJ2-1 TRBV3-1 - 16 TRBD2 CASSQVGSSGYNEQFF TGTGCCAGCAGCCAAGTAGGTTCTAGCGGCTACAATGAGCAGTTCTTC
TRBJ2-1 TRBV12-3/TRBV12-4 few 13 - CASTLRGGNEQFF TGTGCCAGCACCCTACGTGGGGGCAATGAGCAGTTCTTC
TRBJ2-5 TRBV15 once 15 TRBD2 CATSYSGRPQETQYF TGTGCCACCAGTTATAGCGGGAGACCTCAAGAGACCCAGTACTTC
TRBJ1-2 TRBV12-3/TRBV12-4 many 13 - CASSPKQVHGYTF TGTGCCAGCAGTCCCAAACAGGTTCATGGCTACACCTTC
TRBJ2-1 TRBV11-2 few 16 - CASSGFTGGVYNEQFF TGTGCCAGCAGCGGATTTACAGGGGGGGTGTACAATGAGCAGTTCTTC
TRBJ2-1 TRBV18 - 13 - CASSEGSNYEQFF TGTGCCAGCTCAGAGGGGAGTAACTATGAGCAGTTCTTC
TRBJ2-7 TRBV6-1 - 15 - CASSEAAVLNYEQYF TGTGCCAGCAGTGAAGCGGCAGTCTTGAACTACGAGCAGTACTTC
TRBJ2-4 TRBV7-9 - 14 TRBD1 CASSLQGAGDIQYF TGTGCCAGCAGCCTACAGGGGGCGGGGGACATTCAGTACTTC
TRBJ2-2 TRBV7-9 - 16 TRBD2 CASRRLAGGPSGELFF TGTGCCAGCAGGCGACTAGCGGGAGGGCCCTCCGGGGAGCTGTTTTTT
TRBJ2-1 TRBV5-1 few 14 - CATSGGERYNEQFF TGCGCCACCTCCGGAGGGGAGAGATACAATGAGCAGTTCTTC
TRBJ2-1 TRBV5-6 - 15 - CASGETGFGIDEQFF TGTGCCAGCGGTGAAACAGGGTTCGGAATCGATGAGCAGTTCTTC
TRBJ1-2 TRBV7-6 - 14 TRBD1 CASSRGTGGSGYTF TGTGCCAGCAGCCGCGGGACAGGAGGGAGTGGCTACACCTTC
TRBJ2-5 TRBV12-3/TRBV12-4 - 15 - CASTLGLPSEETQYF TGTGCCAGCACTCTGGGACTTCCTAGCGAAGAGACCCAGTACTTC
TRBJ2-2 TRBV10-2 many 15 - CASSDSGEPTGELFF TGCGCCAGCAGTGATTCGGGGGAGCCAACCGGGGAGCTGTTTTTT
TRBJ2-3 TRBV20-1 - 15 TRBD2 CSARRLAGVTDTQYF TGCAGTGCTCGGAGACTAGCGGGAGTGACAGATACGCAGTATTTT
TRBJ2-7 TRBV6-2/TRBV6-3 few 15 TRBD2 CASSYHSGSTYEQYF TGTGCCAGCAGTTACCATAGCGGGTCTACCTACGAGCAGTACTTC
TRBJ2-7 TRBV27 - 15 - CASSLAGTESYEQYF TGTGCCAGCAGTCTGGCCGGGACGGAATCCTACGAGCAGTACTTC
TRBJ2-3 TRBV7-2 few 16 - CASSLAVSGYTDTQYF TGTGCCAGCAGCTTAGCAGTTAGCGGATACACAGATACGCAGTATTTT
TRBJ2-5 TRBV5-4 few 17 - CASSLGVQDSIKETQYF TGTGCCAGCAGCTTGGGTGTGCAGGACTCGATAAAAGAGACCCAGTACTTC
TRBJ2-5 TRBV27 - 18 - CASSLFPNGGVYQETQYF TGTGCCAGCAGTTTATTCCCCAACGGCGGAGTCTACCAAGAGACCCAGTACTTC
TRBJ1-2 TRBV12-3/TRBV12-4 - 12 TRBD1 CASSSTGAYYTF TGTGCCAGCAGCTCTACAGGGGCGTACTACACCTTC
TRBJ2-1 TRBV20-1 - 13 - CSADGGSYNEQFF TGCAGTGCTGACGGGGGTTCCTACAATGAGCAGTTCTTC
TRBJ2-7 TRBV11-2 - 17 - CASSLDLIVRSSYEQYF TGTGCCAGCAGCTTAGATCTTATCGTGAGGAGCTCCTACGAGCAGTACTTC
TRBJ2-5 TRBV12-3/TRBV12-4 few 12 - CASSHTQETQYF TGTGCCAGCAGTCACACCCAAGAGACCCAGTACTTC
TRBJ2-3 TRBV29-1 many 14 TRBD1 CSVEPGQITDTQYF TGCAGCGTGGAACCGGGACAGATCACAGATACGCAGTATTTT
TRBJ2-1 TRBV12-3/TRBV12-4 - 14 - CASSLGARELEQFF TGTGCCAGCAGTTTAGGGGCCAGGGAGCTTGAGCAGTTCTTC
TRBJ2-1 TRBV20-1 - 17 TRBD2 CSAPGTSGRANWNEQFF TGCAGTGCGCCGGGGACTAGCGGGAGGGCCAATTGGAATGAGCAGTTCTTC
TRBJ2-5 TRBV12-3/TRBV12-4 - 13 - CASNFGGRETQYF TGTGCCAGCAATTTTGGGGGGCGGGAGACCCAGTACTTC
TRBJ2-7 TRBV6-5 few 18 TRBD2 CASSYSSTSGGLSYEQYF TGTGCCAGCAGTTACTCGAGTACGTCGGGAGGCCTATCCTACGAGCAGTACTTC
TRBJ2-3 TRBV4-3 few 17 TRBD2 CASSQEGTSGSTDTQYF TGCGCCAGCAGCCAAGAAGGGACTAGCGGTTCCACAGATACGCAGTATTTT
TRBJ1-6 TRBV2 few 14 TRBD1 CASKGTGGNSPLHF TGTGCCAGCAAAGGGACAGGGGGAAATTCACCCCTCCACTTT
TRBJ1-4 TRBV12-3/TRBV12-4 many 15 TRBD1 CASSLRGQGKKKLFF TGTGCCAGCAGTTTACGAGGACAGGGGAAAAAAAAACTGTTTTTT
TRBJ2-3 TRBV2 few 12 - CASSEGADTQYF TGTGCCAGCAGCGAAGGGGCAGATACGCAGTATTTT
TRBJ1-2 TRBV7-2 few 16 - CASRFTSGGTEYGYTF TGTGCCAGCAGGTTTACATCGGGCGGGACGGAGTATGGCTACACCTTC
TRBJ1-5 TRBV4-1 - 17 - CASSQVVQGIGNQPQHF TGCGCCAGCAGCCAGGTTGTACAGGGAATCGGCAATCAGCCCCAGCATTTT
TRBJ2-1 TRBV12-3/TRBV12-4 many 13 - CASSLATGGPQFF TGTGCCAGCAGTTTAGCAACGGGGGGCCCGCAGTTCTTC
TRBJ1-5 TRBV4-3 - 15 - CASSQDRVIGQPQHF TGCGCCAGCAGCCAAGACAGGGTAATCGGTCAGCCCCAGCATTTT
TRBJ2-3 TRBV10-2 many 13 - CASTPPWSDTQYF TGCGCCAGCACCCCGCCATGGTCAGATACGCAGTATTTT
TRBJ2-3 TRBV7-2 many 12 - CASSSYTDTQYF TGTGCCAGCAGCTCGTACACAGATACGCAGTATTTT
TRBJ2-7 TRBV20-1 - 15 - CSASSSRGLSYEQYF TGCAGTGCTAGCTCTTCCAGAGGGCTCTCATACGAGCAGTACTTC
TRBJ2-3 TRBV14 few 14 - CASSPPGGLNTQYF TGTGCCAGCAGCCCCCCGGGCGGCCTGAATACGCAGTATTTT
TRBJ1-5 TRBV6-5 many 14 - CASSYGRVGQPQHF TGTGCCAGCAGTTACGGCAGGGTGGGGCAGCCCCAGCATTTT
TRBJ2-7 TRBV6-1 - 14 - CASTRDTASAEQYF TGTGCCAGCACTCGGGACACCGCCTCTGCCGAGCAGTACTTC
TRBJ2-7 TRBV12-3/TRBV12-4 - 12 - CASSGTHYEQYF TGTGCCAGCAGCGGGACTCACTACGAGCAGTACTTC